This T cell receptor beta chain was identified during a study of T cells after yellow fever vaccination. Regarding this clonotype: Antigen: not known.

Making TCR cDNA involved 5'RACE template switching, which added UMIs and a universal primer site. TCRdb ran MiXCR on the 5' RACE reads and lists one entry per CDR3 protein. This table has approximately 260,000 distinct CDR3 sequences, around 13% appearing once. This CDR3 has 16 residues. Germline V gives CDR1 DFQATT, CDR2 SNEGSKA (reference sequence). V lost 0 bases to trimming and J lost 7 bases, with 21 bases between them. Study-level findings and limits: Peak timing came faster in the weaker secondary response, day 5 versus 15. Once the booster was given, most primary-vaccination clones reappeared, at roughly 96% for CD4 and 85% to 90% for CD8. Few clonotypes appeared in both CD4 and CD8 compartments.

V and J are TRBV20-1 and TRBJ2-5; a weak D match, TRBD1 (6 bases). The receptor was isolated from a man aged 25-45 years who received the YFV17D yellow fever vaccine. The source was CD4+ T cells sorted from PBMCs, collected 45 days after the yellow fever booster vaccination. DNA of the CDR3: TGCAGTGCTAGAGATTACGCCAGGGGAAGTACAGGGACCCAGTACTTC. It specifies CSARDYARGSTGTQYF.